The entry that follows covers one T cell receptor (beta chain) sequence. Germline assignment: CDR1 MNHEY and CDR2 SVGEGT. The CDR3 totals 13 residues. V lost 2 bases, J lost 6 bases, and 0 bases stayed unmatched. This specimen comes from a study of blood T cell repertoires in COVID-19. The table came from immunoSEQ multiplex PCR; TCRdb's copy has only in-frame clones and leaves some out. The data show about 240,000 clones, with around 82% seen just once and about 3.6% held by the top ten. The sequence derives from a woman aged 40 to 49 who had been exposed to COVID-19. V and J are TRBV6-2 or TRBV6-3 and TRBJ1-2; TRBD1 matches 10 bases. Specimen: PBMCs or T cells enriched from blood (not recorded which). The CDR3 reads CASSYGQGDGYTF. CDR3 DNA sequence: TGTGCCAGCAGTTACGGACAGGGGGATGGCTACACCTTC.